Following are 11 T cell receptor beta chains from one sample sequenced in a study of T cell changes during pregnancy in multiple sclerosis (dated by TCRdb to about 2019). Libraries came from the immunoSEQ multiplex PCR assay. TCRdb stores this immuneACCESS table with in-frame sequences only. Part of the clones is absent; in the studies checked, under half of the shortfall reflects unresolved V genes, and no reason is known for the rest. For this sample there are fewer than 20,000 clones; 80% to 90% appear just once. The ten largest clonotypes hold 7.5% of the sample. This sample comprised CD8+ T cells from peripheral blood mononuclear cells, obtained in the second trimester of pregnancy. The receptors here all came from a female donor in good health, enrolled as a control in a pregnancy study.

The rearrangement links TRBV5-1 to TRBJ2-2; TRBD2 aligns across 9 bases. The germline V gene encodes CDR1 SGHRS and CDR2 YFSETQ. The CDR3 is 15 amino acids. V lost 4 bases and J lost 5; bases outside the gene matches: 6. The CDR3 DNA reads as TGCGCCAGCAGCAAAACTAGCGGGCAGACCGGGGAGCTGTTTTTT. This codes for CASSKTSGQTGELFF.

The J gene is TRBJ2-2, the V gene TRBV19; a weak D match, TRBD2 (5 bases). The CDR3 runs 12 residues. V dropped 1 base and J dropped 9 bases, with 6 bases sitting between them. Germline V gene data show CDR1 as LNHDA and CDR2 as SQIVND (reference sequence). DNA of the CDR3: TGTGCCAGTAGTATAGGAGGGCGGGAGCTGTTTTTT. Its translation: CASSIGGRELFF.

The V gene is TRBV2, the J gene TRBJ2-1; 15 bases are a match to TRBD2. CDR1 is SNHLY, CDR2 FYNNEI, per germline. This CDR3 contains 19 residues. Losses at the gene ends were 3 bases for V and 8 bases for J; bases not matched to a gene: 14. The CDR3 DNA is TGTGCCAGCAGTGATACTTGGGGTCGGGGACTAGCGGGAGGCTATGAGCAGTTCTTC. Translation: CASSDTWGRGLAGGYEQFF.

The chain combines TRBV7-9 with TRBJ1-1; TRBD1 is a possible D gene (6 bases). This CDR3 spans 14 amino acids. V lost 4 bases, J lost 5 bases, and 14 bases lay in between. The germline gives CDR1 SEHNR, CDR2 FQNEAQ (reference sequence). This CDR3 is CASSSGERGTEAFF. In nucleotides, the CDR3 is TGTGCCAGCAGCTCAGGGGAGAGAGGGACTGAAGCTTTCTTT.

V usage is TRBV7-9 and J usage is TRBJ2-1; TRBD2 matches at 8 bases. CDR3 size: 16 residues. The V gene's germline CDR1 is SEHNR and CDR2 FQNEAQ (reference sequence). Trimming cost V 4 bases and J 8 bases; bases outside gene matches: 13. CDR3 amino acids: CASSYWRGGRHDEQFF. The CDR3, as DNA: TGTGCCAGCAGCTATTGGCGTGGCGGGAGGCACGATGAGCAGTTCTTC.

J is TRBJ2-5 and V is TRBV18; 8 bases fit TRBD2. The CDR3 extends over 16 amino acids. CDR1 KGHSH and CDR2 LQKENI come from the germline V gene. The V segment lost 2 bases and the J segment 4 bases; nucleotides outside the gene matches: 9. CDR3 nucleotides: TGTGCCAGCTCACCAGAGGTCGGGAGGGGCGGAGAGACCCAGTACTTC. This encodes CASSPEVGRGGETQYF.

The chain uses TRBV7-2 and TRBJ2-1; weak D call: TRBD2 (7 bases). Per the germline V gene, CDR1 is SGHTA and CDR2 is FQGNSA. V was pared by 0 bases and J by 9 bases, with 12 bases between. The CDR3 is 14 residues long. The CDR3 nucleotides are TGTGCCAGCAGCTTAGCGGGGGGGCGGAGTGAGCAGTTCTTC. This gives the protein CASSLAGGRSEQFF.

The V gene is TRBV2, the J gene TRBJ2-3, with 10 bases aligning to TRBD2. The germline V gene has CDR1 SNHLY and CDR2 FYNNEI. The ends lost 0 bases at V and 0 bases at J; junction bases unmatched: 6. This CDR3 has 18 amino acids. Written as DNA, the CDR3 is TGTGCCAGCAGTGAAGCCCCCGGACTAGCGGTTAGCACAGATACGCAGTATTTT. It encodes CASSEAPGLAVSTDTQYF.

The CDR3 reads CASSLSIKLEQFF. CDR3 DNA sequence: TGTGCCAGCAGTTTATCGATAAAACTAGAGCAGTTCTTC. The chain links TRBV27 to TRBJ2-1; D uncertain. The CDR3 length is 13 residues. V was cut by 0 bases and J by 10 bases, with 10 bases left in between. The germline V gene has CDR1 MNHEY and CDR2 SMNVEV (reference sequence).

The chain employs TRBV6-6 and TRBJ2-7, with D possibly TRBD1 on 6 matching bases. Germline V gives CDR1 MNHNY, CDR2 SVGAGI (reference sequence). The V end was cut by 5 bases, the J end by 6 bases, with 20 bases between. This CDR3 has 15 amino acids. The CDR3 region is CASSARRDMRVEQYF. Here the CDR3 DNA reads TGTGCCAGCAGTGCACGACGGGACATGAGAGTCGAGCAGTACTTC.

This chain connects TRBV2 to TRBJ2-7; TRBD2 aligns across 13 bases. Trimming cost V 10 bases and J 2 bases; bases outside gene matches: 11. The CDR3 contains 16 residues. Germline assignment: CDR1 SNHLY and CDR2 FYNNEI. The CDR3 sequence: CAINLGGTSGTYEQYF. The DNA for the CDR3 is TGTGCCATTAACCTAGGGGGGACTAGCGGGACCTACGAGCAGTACTTC.